This T cell receptor beta chain was recorded in a study of T cell responses to AZD1222 COVID-19 vaccine. Concerning this clone: Antigen: not known.

Overall study results and limits: The study sampled repertoires only after the peak T cell response.

The repertoire was sequenced with immunoSEQ multiplex PCR; TCRdb's copy has only in-frame clones and lacks some. Here the sample spans some 180,000 clones, 80% to 95% being singletons. This sample comprised peripheral blood, obtained 28 days after the second AZD1222 dose. The receptor's source is an adult who received the AZD1222 COVID-19 vaccine.

The CDR3: CAWSPSGYGYTF. The CDR3 coding sequence is TGTGCCTGGAGTCCGTCGGGCTATGGCTACACCTTC. V usage is TRBV30 and J usage is TRBJ1-2; the D is unclear. Germline V gives CDR1 GTSNPN, CDR2 SVGIG (reference sequence). V lost 2 bases to trimming and J lost 4 bases, with 8 bases between them. The CDR3 covers 12 residues.